This T cell receptor (beta chain) stems from a study of shared clonotypes between healthy human individuals. Naive CD45RA+ and memory CD45RA-negative subsets were split from CD4+ cells. The material for each subset, its genomic DNA, was split evenly across several immunoSEQ plates. Method: immunoSEQ multiplex PCR; TCRdb's copy keeps in-frame clones and lacks some. The sample has approximately 2.1 million clones, over 85% seen once. The V end lost 1 base, the J end lost 5 bases, and 4 bases lay between the germline ends. The length of the CDR3 is 12 residues. From germline, CDR1 is SNHLY and CDR2 FYNNEI.

The receptor was derived from a man between 18 and 29 years old in good health. Some clones in this sample may be carry-over from other donors' samples. The chain combines TRBV2 with TRBJ2-3; unclear D gene. Sequenced: naive CD4+ T cells from PBMCs. Specified subset: CD45RA+ positively selected. CDR3 amino acids: CASSEVGDTQYF. The CDR3 DNA is TGTGCCAGCAGTGAAGTGGGAGATACGCAGTATTTT.